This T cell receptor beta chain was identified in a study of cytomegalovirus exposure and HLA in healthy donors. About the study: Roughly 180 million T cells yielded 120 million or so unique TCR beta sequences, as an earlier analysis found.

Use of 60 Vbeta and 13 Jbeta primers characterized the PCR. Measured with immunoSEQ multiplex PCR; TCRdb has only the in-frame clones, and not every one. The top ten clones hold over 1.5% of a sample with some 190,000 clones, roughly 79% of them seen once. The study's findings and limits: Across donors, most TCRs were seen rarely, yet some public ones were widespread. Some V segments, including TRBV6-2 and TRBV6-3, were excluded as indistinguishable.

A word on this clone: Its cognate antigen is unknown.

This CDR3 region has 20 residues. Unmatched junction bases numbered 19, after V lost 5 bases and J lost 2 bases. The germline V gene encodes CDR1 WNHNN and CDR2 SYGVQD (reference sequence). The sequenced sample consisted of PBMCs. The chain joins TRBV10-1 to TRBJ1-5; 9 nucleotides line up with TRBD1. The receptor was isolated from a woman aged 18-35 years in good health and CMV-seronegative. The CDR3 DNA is TGCGCCAGCAGTTTCTTGGGGACAGGGATTTTGTTTACGCGCAATCAGCCCCAGCATTTT. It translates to CASSFLGTGILFTRNQPQHF.